These T cell receptor beta chains were read from a single sample in a study of beta chain features in type 1 diabetes. Generated by immunoSEQ multiplex PCR, the TCRdb table keeps only in-frame clones and is missing some. The sample has some 350,000 clones; roughly 14% are singletons. Sequencing input: naive CD4+ T cells from blood. These TCRs come from a woman between 18 and 29 years old with type 1 diabetes. Each CDR3 is given with its conserved first and last residue. The D gene is left open where the match is weak. Size is omitted from some rows. Given values are once, few, many or a class for expanded clones.

size: NA
D: TRBD1
J: TRBJ2-7
V: TRBV29-1
DNA: TGCAGCGTCCAAACTACAGGGGGCGCCGAGCAGTACTTC
CDR3: CSVQTTGGAEQYF

size: few
D: TRBD1
J: TRBJ2-5
V: TRBV15
DNA: TGTGCCACCAGCTCCGTGGGACAGGGGGGGCGGGAGACCCAGTACTTC
CDR3: CATSSVGQGGRETQYF

size: few
D: NA
J: TRBJ1-2
V: TRBV25-1
DNA: TGTGCCAGCAGTGATGTCGGGTACTATGGCTACACCTTC
CDR3: CASSDVGYYGYTF

size: few
D: NA
J: TRBJ1-1
V: TRBV20-1
DNA: TGCAGTGCTCCTGAGGGTCGGGAAGCTTTCTTT
CDR3: CSAPEGREAFF

size: NA
D: NA
J: TRBJ1-2
V: TRBV28
DNA: TGTGCCAGCAGTTTCTATCCCCGGGACTACACCTTC
CDR3: CASSFYPRDYTF

size: few
D: NA
J: TRBJ1-5
V: TRBV5-1
DNA: TGCGCCAGCAGCTTGGAGTCCGGTCAGCCCCAGCATTTT
CDR3: CASSLESGQPQHF

size: once
D: TRBD2
J: TRBJ2-3
V: TRBV7-3
DNA: TGTGCCAGCAGCTCCCCTAGCGGGAGGCCCACAGATACGCAGTATTTT
CDR3: CASSSPSGRPTDTQYF

size: few
D: NA
J: TRBJ1-5
V: TRBV2
DNA: TGTGCCAGTGGACAACCCCGAAATCAGCCCCAGCATTTT
CDR3: CASGQPRNQPQHF

size: NA
D: NA
J: TRBJ1-1
V: TRBV2
DNA: TGTGCCAGCAGTGAACTTGCAGAATCTGAAGCTTTCTTT
CDR3: CASSELAESEAFF

size: NA
D: TRBD2
J: TRBJ2-7
V: TRBV13
DNA: TGTGCCAGCAGCTCCGCGACTAGCGGGAGAGGTTTCGCCTACGAGCAGTACTTC
CDR3: CASSSATSGRGFAYEQYF

size: NA
D: NA
J: TRBJ2-3
V: TRBV15
DNA: TGTGCCACCAGCAGAGCCACGACTAGGGCTAGCACAGATACGCAGTATTTT
CDR3: CATSRATTRASTDTQYF

size: few
D: TRBD2
J: TRBJ2-1
V: TRBV5-1
DNA: TGCGCCAGCAGCAAGACGGGACTAGATCGTGACAATGAGCAGTTCTTC
CDR3: CASSKTGLDRDNEQFF

size: few
D: NA
J: TRBJ2-6
V: TRBV11-2
DNA: TGTGCCAGCAGCTCCTCGCGCCCCTCTGGGGCCAACGTCCTGACTTTC
CDR3: CASSSSRPSGANVLTF

size: NA
D: NA
J: TRBJ1-5
V: TRBV27
DNA: TGTGCCAGCAGTTCCTGGGGACATAGCAATCAGCCCCAGCATTTT
CDR3: CASSSWGHSNQPQHF

size: NA
D: TRBD2
J: TRBJ2-5
V: TRBV19
DNA: TGTGCCAGTTGCCGGACTAGCGGGGCCCAAGAGACCCAGTACTTC
CDR3: CASCRTSGAQETQYF

size: few
D: TRBD1
J: TRBJ2-1
V: TRBV28
DNA: TGTGCCAGCAGTTTGCAACAGGGGCTGTTCTTC
CDR3: CASSLQQGLFF

size: NA
D: NA
J: TRBJ1-1
V: TRBV5-1
DNA: TGCGCCAGCAGCTTGCAAAGCTCGAACACTGAAGCTTTCTTT
CDR3: CASSLQSSNTEAFF

size: few
D: TRBD1
J: TRBJ2-3
V: TRBV5-1
DNA: TGCGCCAGCACATACGACAGGGTTACAGATACGCAGTATTTT
CDR3: CASTYDRVTDTQYF